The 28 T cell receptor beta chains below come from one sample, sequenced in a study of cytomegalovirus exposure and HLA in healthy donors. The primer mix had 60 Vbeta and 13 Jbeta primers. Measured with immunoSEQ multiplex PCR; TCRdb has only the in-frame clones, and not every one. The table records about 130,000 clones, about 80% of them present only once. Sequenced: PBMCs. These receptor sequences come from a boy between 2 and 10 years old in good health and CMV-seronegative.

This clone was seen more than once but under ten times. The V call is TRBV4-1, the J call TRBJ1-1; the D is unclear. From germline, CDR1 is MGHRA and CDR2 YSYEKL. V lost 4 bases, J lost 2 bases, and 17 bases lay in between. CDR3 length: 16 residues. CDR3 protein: CASSPRRSGSNTEAFF. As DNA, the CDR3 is TGCGCCAGCAGCCCGCGGAGAAGCGGAAGTAACACTGAAGCTTTCTTT.

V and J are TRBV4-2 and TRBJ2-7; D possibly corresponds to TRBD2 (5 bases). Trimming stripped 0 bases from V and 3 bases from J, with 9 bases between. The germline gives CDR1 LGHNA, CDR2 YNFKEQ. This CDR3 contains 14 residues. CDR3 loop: CASSQDEGLYEQYF. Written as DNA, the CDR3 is TGTGCCAGCAGCCAAGACGAGGGTCTCTACGAGCAGTACTTC.

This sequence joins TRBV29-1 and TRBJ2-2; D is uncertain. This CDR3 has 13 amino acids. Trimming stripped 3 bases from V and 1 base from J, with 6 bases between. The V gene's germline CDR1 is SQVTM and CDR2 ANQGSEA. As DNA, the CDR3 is TGCAGCGTTGATGCAGTGAACACCGGGGAGCTGTTTTTT. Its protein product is CSVDAVNTGELFF.

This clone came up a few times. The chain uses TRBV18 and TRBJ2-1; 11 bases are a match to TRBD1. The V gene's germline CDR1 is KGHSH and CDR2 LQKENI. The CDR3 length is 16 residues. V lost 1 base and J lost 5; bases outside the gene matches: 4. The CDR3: CASSPLGQGGDNEQFF. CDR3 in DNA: TGTGCCAGCTCACCACTGGGACAGGGGGGAGACAATGAGCAGTTCTTC.

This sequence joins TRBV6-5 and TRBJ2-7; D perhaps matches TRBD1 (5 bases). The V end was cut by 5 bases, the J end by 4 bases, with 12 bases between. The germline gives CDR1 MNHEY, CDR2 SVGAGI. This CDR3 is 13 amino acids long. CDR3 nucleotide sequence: TGTGCCAGCAGTGCTACCGGACAATACGAGCAGTACTTC. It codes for CASSATGQYEQYF.

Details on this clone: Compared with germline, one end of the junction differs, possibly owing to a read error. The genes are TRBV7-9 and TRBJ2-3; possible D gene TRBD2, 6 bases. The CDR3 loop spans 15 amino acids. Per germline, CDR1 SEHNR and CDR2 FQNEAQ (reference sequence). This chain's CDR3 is CSSSLGDFYTDTQYF. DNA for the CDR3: TGTTCCAGCAGCTTAGGGGACTTTTACACAGATACGCAGTATTTT.

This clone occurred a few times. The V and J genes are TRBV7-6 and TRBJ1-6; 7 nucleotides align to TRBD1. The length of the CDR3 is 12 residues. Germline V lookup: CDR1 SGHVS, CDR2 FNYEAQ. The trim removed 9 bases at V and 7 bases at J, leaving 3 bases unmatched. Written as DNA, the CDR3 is TGTGCCAGTGGGACAGCAAATTCACCCCTCCACTTT. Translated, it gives CASGTANSPLHF.

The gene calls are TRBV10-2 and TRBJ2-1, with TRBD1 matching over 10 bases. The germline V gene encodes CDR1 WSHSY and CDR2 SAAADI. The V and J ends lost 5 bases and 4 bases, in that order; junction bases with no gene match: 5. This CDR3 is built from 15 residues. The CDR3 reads CASSPDRGSYNEQFF. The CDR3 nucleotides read TGCGCCAGCAGTCCGGACAGGGGGTCTTACAATGAGCAGTTCTTC.

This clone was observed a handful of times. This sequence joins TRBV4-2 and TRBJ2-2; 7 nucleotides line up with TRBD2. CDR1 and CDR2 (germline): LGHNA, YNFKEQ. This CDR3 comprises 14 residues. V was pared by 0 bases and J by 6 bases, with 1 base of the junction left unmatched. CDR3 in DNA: TGTGCCAGCAGCCAAGATCGGGGGGCCGGGGAGCTGTTTTTT. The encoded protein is CASSQDRGAGELFF.

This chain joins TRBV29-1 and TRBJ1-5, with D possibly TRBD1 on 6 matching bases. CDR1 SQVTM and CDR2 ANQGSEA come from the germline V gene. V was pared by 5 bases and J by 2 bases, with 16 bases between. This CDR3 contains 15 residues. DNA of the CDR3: TGCAGCGTTCTAATCGGCAGGGGTGGCAATCAGCCCCAGCATTTT. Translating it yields CSVLIGRGGNQPQHF.

The CDR3 loop is CAISENAGTGYLGNEQFF. The CDR3 DNA sequence: TGTGCCATCAGTGAGAACGCCGGGACAGGGTACTTGGGCAATGAGCAGTTCTTC. This chain joins TRBV10-3 and TRBJ2-1; 9 positions match TRBD1. Germline lookup yields CDR1 ENHRY and CDR2 SYGVKD. The CDR3 consists of 18 residues. V trimming: 2 bases; J trimming: 6 bases; junction bases outside the gene matches: 14.

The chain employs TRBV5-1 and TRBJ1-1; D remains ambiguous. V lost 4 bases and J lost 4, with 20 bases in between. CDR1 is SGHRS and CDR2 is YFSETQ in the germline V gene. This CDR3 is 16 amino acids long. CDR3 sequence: CASSVEGTPKGTEAFF. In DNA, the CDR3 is TGCGCCAGCAGCGTTGAGGGTACACCTAAGGGCACTGAAGCTTTCTTT. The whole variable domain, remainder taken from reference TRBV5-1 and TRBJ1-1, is KAGVTQTPRYLIKTRGQQVTLSCSPISGHRSVSWYQQTPGQGLQFLFEYFSETQRNKGNFPGRFSGRQFSNSRSEMNVSTLELGDSALYLCASSVEGTPKGTEAFFGQGTRLTVV.

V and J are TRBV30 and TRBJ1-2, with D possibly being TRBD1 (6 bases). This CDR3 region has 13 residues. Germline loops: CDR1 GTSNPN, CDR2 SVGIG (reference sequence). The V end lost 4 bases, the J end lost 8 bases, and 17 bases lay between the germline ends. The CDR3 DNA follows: TGTGCCTGGACCCGGCGGCAGGGGAAGGGCTACACCTTC. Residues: CAWTRRQGKGYTF.

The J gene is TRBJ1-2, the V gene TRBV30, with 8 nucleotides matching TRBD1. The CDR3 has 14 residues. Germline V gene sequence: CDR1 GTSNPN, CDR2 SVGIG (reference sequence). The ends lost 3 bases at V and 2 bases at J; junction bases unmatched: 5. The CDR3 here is CAWRGRTGNYGYTF. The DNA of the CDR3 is TGTGCCTGGAGAGGAAGGACAGGGAACTATGGCTACACCTTC.

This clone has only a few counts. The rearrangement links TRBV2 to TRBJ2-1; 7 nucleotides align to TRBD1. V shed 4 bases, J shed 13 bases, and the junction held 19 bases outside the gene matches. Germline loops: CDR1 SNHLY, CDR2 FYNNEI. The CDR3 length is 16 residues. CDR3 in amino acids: CASSVQGGMRAGDQFF. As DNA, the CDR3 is TGTGCCAGCAGTGTCCAAGGGGGCATGCGGGCAGGGGATCAGTTCTTC.

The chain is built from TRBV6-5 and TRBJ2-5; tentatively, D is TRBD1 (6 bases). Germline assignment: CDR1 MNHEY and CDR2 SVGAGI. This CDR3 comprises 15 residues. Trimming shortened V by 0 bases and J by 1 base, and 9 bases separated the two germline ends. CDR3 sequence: CASSYSLDSQETQYF. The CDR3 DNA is TGTGCCAGCAGTTACTCTCTGGACAGCCAAGAGACCCAGTACTTC.

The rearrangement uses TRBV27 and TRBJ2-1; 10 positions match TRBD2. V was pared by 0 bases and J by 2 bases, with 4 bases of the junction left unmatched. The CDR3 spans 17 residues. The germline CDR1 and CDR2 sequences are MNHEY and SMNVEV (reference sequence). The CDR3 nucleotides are TGTGCCAGCAGTTTATCAATACTAGCGGGACCCTACAATGAGCAGTTCTTC. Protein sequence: CASSLSILAGPYNEQFF.

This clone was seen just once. This CDR3 is CASSRQANTGELFF. CDR3 sequence (DNA): TGTGCCAGTAGTAGACAGGCGAACACCGGGGAGCTGTTTTTT. The chain recombines TRBV19 with TRBJ2-2; weak D call: TRBD1 (6 bases). V was shortened by 4 bases and J by 0 bases, with 6 bases between the two germline ends. Germline V gene data show CDR1 as LNHDA and CDR2 as SQIVND (reference sequence). The length of the CDR3 is 14 residues.

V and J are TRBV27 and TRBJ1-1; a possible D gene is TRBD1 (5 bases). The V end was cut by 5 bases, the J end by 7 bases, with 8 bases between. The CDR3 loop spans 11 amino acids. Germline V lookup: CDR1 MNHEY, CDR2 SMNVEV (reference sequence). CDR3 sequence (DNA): TGTGCCAGCAGTAACGGGGGTGAAGCTTTCTTT. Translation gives CASSNGGEAFF.

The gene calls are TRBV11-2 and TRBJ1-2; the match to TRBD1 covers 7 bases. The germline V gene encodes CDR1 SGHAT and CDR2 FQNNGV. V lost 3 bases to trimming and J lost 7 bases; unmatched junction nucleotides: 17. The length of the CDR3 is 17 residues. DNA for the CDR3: TGTGCCAGCAGCTTTGGGGACAGAGCCCTCCCGGTTGGTGGCTACACCTTC. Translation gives CASSFGDRALPVGGYTF.

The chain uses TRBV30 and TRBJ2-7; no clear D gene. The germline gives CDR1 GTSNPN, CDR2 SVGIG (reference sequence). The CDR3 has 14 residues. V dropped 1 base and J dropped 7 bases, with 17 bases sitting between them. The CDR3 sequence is CAWSDGGRAREQYF. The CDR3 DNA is TGTGCCTGGAGTGATGGTGGCAGAGCGAGGGAGCAGTACTTC.

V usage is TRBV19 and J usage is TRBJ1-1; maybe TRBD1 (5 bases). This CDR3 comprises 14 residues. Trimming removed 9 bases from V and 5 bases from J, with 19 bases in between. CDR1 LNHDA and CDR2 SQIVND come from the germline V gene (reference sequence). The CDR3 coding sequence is TGTGCCAGCGCAGCCTCAGGGCGGCGGACTGAAGCTTTCTTT. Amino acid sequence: CASAASGRRTEAFF.

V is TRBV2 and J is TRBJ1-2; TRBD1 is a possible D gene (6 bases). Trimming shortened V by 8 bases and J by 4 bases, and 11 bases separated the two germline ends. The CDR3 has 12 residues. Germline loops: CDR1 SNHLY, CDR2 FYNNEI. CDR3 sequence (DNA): TGTGCCAGCGTGGGACACATCTATGGCTACACCTTC. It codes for CASVGHIYGYTF.

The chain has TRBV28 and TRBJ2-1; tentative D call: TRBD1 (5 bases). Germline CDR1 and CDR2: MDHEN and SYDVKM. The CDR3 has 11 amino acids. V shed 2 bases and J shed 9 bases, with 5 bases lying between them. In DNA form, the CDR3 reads TGTGCCAGCAGTTTAGGGGCTGAGCAGTTCTTC. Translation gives CASSLGAEQFF.

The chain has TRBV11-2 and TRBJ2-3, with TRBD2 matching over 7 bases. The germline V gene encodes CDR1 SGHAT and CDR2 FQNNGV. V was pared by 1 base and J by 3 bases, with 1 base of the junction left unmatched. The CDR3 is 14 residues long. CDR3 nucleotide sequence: TGTGCCAGCAGCTTAGGGGGGGGGACAGATACGCAGTATTTT. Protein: CASSLGGGTDTQYF. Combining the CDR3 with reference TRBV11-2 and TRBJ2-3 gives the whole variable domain EAGVAQSPRYKIIEKRQSVAFWCNPISGHATLYWYQQILGQGPKLLIQFQNNGVVDDSQLPKDRFSAERLKGVDSTLKIQPAKLEDSAVYLCASSLGGGTDTQYFGPGTRLTVL.

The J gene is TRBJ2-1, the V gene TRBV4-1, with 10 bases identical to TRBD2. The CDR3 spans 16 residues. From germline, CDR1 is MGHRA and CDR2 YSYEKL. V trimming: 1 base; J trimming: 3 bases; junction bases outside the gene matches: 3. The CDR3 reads CASSQVLAGDYNEQFF. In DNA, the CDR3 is TGCGCCAGCAGCCAAGTCCTAGCGGGGGACTACAATGAGCAGTTCTTC.

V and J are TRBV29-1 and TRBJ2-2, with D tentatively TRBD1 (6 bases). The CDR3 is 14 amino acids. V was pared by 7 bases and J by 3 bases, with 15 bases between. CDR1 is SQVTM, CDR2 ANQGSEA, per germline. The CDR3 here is CSGRGPGDTGELFF. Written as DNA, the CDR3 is TGCAGCGGTCGAGGGCCAGGGGACACCGGGGAGCTGTTTTTT.

Here the CDR3 DNA reads TGTGCCAGCAGCGTCGACACTGAAGCTTTCTTT. Protein sequence: CASSVDTEAFF. The chain links TRBV4-2 to TRBJ1-1; D is undetermined. Trimming took off 5 bases at V and 3 bases at J, with 4 bases between the two ends. This CDR3 is 11 amino acids long. CDR1 LGHNA and CDR2 YNFKEQ come from the germline V gene.